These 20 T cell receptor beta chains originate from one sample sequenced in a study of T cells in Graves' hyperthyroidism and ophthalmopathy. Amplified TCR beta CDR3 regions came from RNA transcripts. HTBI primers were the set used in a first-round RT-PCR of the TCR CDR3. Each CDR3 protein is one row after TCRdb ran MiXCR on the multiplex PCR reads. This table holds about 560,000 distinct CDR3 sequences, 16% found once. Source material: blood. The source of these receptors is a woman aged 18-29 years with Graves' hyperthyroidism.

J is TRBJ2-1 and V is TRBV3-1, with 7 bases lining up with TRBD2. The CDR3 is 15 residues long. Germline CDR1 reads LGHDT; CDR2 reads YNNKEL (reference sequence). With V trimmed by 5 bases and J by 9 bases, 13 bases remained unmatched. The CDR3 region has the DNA TGTGCCAGCAGCTCCGGGACTACCCATTATAGTGAGCAGTTCTTC. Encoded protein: CASSSGTTHYSEQFF.

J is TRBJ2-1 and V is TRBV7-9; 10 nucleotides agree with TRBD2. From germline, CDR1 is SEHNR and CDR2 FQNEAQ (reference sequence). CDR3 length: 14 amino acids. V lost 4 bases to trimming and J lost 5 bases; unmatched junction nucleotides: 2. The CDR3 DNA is TGTGCCAGCAGCTCCGGACTAGCGGACAATGAGCAGTTCTTC. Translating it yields CASSSGLADNEQFF.

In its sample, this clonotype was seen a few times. The CDR3 region has the DNA TGTGCCAGCAGCGCGACAGGGGCCCTCGGGGAGCAGTTCTTC. Residues: CASSATGALGEQFF. The chain couples TRBV9 to TRBJ2-1, with 8 bases lining up with TRBD1. V lost 3 bases, J lost 10 bases, and 9 bases stayed unmatched. The CDR3 has 14 residues. In germline, CDR1 is SGDLS, CDR2 YYNGEE.

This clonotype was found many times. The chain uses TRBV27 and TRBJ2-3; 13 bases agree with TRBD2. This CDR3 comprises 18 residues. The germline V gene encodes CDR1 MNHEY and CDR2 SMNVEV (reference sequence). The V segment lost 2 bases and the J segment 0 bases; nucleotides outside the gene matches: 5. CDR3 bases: TGTGCCAGCAGTTTAAGGACGACTAGCGGGGGGAGCACAGATACGCAGTATTTT. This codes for CASSLRTTSGGSTDTQYF.

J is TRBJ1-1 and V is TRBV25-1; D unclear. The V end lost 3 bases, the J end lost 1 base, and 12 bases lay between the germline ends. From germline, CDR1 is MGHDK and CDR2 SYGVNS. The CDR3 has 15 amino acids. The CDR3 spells CASSERGEGNTEAFF. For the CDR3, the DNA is TGTGCCAGCAGTGAGAGAGGAGAGGGGAACACTGAAGCTTTCTTT.

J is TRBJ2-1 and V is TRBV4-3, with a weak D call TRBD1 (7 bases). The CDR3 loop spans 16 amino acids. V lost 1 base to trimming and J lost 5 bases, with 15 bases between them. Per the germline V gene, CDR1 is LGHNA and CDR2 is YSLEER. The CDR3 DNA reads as TGCGCCAGCAGCCAAGGTCAGGGGGGCATCGACAATGAGCAGTTCTTC. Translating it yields CASSQGQGGIDNEQFF.

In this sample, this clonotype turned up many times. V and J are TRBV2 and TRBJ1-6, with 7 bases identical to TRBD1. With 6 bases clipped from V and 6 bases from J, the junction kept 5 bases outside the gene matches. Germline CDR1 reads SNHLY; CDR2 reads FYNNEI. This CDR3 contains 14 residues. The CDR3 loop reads CASSRQGPNSPLHF. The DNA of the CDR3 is TGTGCCAGCAGCAGACAGGGACCTAATTCACCCCTCCACTTT.

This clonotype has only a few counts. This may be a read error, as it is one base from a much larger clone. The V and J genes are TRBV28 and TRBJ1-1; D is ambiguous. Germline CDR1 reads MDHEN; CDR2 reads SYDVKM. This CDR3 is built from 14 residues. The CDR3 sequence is CASSSATWNTEDFF. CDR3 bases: TGTGCCAGCAGTTCGGCAACTTGGAACACTGAAGATTTCTTT.

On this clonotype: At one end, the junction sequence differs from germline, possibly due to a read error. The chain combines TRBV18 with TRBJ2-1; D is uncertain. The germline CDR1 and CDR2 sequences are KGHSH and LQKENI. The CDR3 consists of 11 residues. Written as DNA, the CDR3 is TGTGCCAGCCCACCGGCAGGAGAGCAGTTCTTC. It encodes CASPPAGEQFF.

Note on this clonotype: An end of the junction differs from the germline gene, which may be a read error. This CDR3 is CASRKSGSTDTRYF. The CDR3 DNA follows: TGTGCCAGCAGGAAATCCGGGAGCACAGATACGCGGTATTTT. V and J are TRBV3-1 and TRBJ2-3; tentatively, D is TRBD2 (6 bases). Looked up from germline, CDR1 is LGHDT and CDR2 is YNNKEL (reference sequence). The CDR3 covers 14 residues.

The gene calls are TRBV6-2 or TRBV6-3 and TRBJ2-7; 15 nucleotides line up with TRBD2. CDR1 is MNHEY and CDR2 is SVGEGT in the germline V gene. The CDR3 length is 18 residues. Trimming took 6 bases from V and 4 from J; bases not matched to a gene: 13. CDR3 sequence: CASSRTSGRALSSYEQYF. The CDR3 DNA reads TGTGCCAGCAGCCGGACTAGCGGGAGGGCCCTATCTTCGTACGAGCAGTACTTC.

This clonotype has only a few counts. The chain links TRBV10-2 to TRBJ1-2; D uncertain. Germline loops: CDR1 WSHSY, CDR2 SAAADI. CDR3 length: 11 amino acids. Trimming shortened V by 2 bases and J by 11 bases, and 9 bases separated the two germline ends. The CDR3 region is CASSEGPRYTF. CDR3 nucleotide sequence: TGCGCCAGCAGTGAGGGGCCTCGGTACACCTTC.

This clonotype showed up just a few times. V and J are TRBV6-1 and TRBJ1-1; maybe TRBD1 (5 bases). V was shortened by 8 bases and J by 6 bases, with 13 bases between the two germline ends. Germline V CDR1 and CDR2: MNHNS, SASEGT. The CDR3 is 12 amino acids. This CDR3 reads CASDGGVAEAFF. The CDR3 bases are TGTGCCAGCGATGGGGGGGTGGCTGAAGCTTTCTTT.

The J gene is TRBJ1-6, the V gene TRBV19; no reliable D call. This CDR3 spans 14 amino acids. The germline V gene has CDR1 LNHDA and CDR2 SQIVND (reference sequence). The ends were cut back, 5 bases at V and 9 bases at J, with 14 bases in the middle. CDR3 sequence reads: CASSRKGGSSPLHF. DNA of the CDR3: TGTGCCAGTAGTCGGAAGGGAGGGAGTTCACCCCTCCACTTT.

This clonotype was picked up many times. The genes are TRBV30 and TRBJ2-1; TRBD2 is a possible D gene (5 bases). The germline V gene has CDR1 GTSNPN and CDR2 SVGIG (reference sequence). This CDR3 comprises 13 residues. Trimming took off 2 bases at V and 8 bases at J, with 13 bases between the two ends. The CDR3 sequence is CAWSRRLSDEQFF. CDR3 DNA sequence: TGTGCCTGGAGTAGGAGGCTAAGCGATGAGCAGTTCTTC.

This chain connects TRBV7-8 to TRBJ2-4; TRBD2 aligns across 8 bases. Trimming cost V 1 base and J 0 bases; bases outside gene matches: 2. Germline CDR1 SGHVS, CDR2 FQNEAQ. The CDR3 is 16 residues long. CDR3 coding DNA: TGTGCCAGCAGCTTAGTGCTAGCGGGAGCCAAAAACATTCAGTACTTC. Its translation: CASSLVLAGAKNIQYF.

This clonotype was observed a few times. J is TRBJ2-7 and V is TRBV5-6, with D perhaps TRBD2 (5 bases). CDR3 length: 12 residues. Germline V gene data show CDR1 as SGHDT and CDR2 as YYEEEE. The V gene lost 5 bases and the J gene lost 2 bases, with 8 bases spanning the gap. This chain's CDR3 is CASSRRPYEQYF. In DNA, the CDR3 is TGTGCCAGCAGTAGGAGGCCCTACGAGCAGTACTTC.

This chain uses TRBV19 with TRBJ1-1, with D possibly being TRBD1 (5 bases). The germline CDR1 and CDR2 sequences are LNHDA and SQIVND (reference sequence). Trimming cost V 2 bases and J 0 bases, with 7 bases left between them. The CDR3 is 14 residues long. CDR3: CASSINRMNTEAFF. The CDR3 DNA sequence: TGTGCCAGTAGTATAAACAGGATGAACACTGAAGCTTTCTTT.

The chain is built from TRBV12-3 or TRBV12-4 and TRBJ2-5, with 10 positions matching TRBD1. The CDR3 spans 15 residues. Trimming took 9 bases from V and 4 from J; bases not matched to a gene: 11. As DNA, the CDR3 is TGTGCCAGTTCGGGACAGGGGTCTGATGCAGAGACCCAGTACTTC. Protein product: CASSGQGSDAETQYF.

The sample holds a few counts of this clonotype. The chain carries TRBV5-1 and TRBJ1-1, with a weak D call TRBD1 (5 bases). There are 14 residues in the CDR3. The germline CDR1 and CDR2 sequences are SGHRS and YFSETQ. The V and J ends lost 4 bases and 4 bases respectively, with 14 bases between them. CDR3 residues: CASSINSGGTEAFF. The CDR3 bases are TGCGCCAGCAGCATCAACTCCGGGGGCACTGAAGCTTTCTTT.